The 25 T cell receptor beta chains in this list originate from one sample, sequenced in a study of cytotoxic CD8 clonotypes in ibrutinib-treated CLL. Using immunoSEQ multiplex PCR, the repertoire was profiled, and TCRdb retains in-frame clones only, with some absent. In the table there are some 120,000 clones, around 84% of which are singletons. The sample consisted of PBMCs, taken after 24 months of ibrutinib treatment. These receptors were collected from a human donor with chronic lymphocytic leukemia.

V usage is TRBV30 and J usage is TRBJ2-3; unclear D gene. The germline gives CDR1 GTSNPN, CDR2 SVGIG (reference sequence). The CDR3 is 11 residues long. V lost 0 bases to trimming and J lost 4 bases, with 2 bases between them. This CDR3 is CAWSVSDTQYF. CDR3 nucleotide sequence: TGTGCCTGGAGTGTTTCAGATACGCAGTATTTT.

This clone was counted a few times. The chain couples TRBV14 to TRBJ1-2; 7 bases match TRBD1. Germline CDR1 reads SGHDN; CDR2 reads FVKESK. This CDR3 has 13 residues. After removal of 5 bases from V and 4 bases from J, the junction contained 4 bases not matched to a gene. CDR3 nucleotides: TGTGCCAGCAGCTGGGGACAGTTCTATGGCTACACCTTC. As protein: CASSWGQFYGYTF.

V and J are TRBV6-1 and TRBJ1-6; D gene ambiguous. Trimming removed 2 bases from V and 7 bases from J, with 12 bases in between. CDR1 and CDR2 (germline): MNHNS, SASEGT. The CDR3 has 15 residues. The CDR3 DNA reads as TGTGCCAGCAGTGAACCTGGACGGCGCAATTCACCCCTCCACTTT. This gives the protein CASSEPGRRNSPLHF.

V and J are TRBV5-4 and TRBJ2-1; the D is unclear. Per the germline V gene, CDR1 is SGHNT and CDR2 is YYREEE (reference sequence). This CDR3 is built from 12 residues. The V end was cut by 1 base, the J end by 6 bases, with 5 bases between. CDR3 in amino acids: CASSLTSNEQFF. DNA for the CDR3: TGTGCCAGCAGCTTGACTTCCAATGAGCAGTTCTTC.

The V and J genes are TRBV4-1 and TRBJ2-1; TRBD1 matches 9 bases. CDR3 size: 15 residues. Germline lookup yields CDR1 MGHRA and CDR2 YSYEKL. Losses at the gene ends were 1 base for V and 8 bases for J; bases not matched to a gene: 6. The CDR3, as DNA: TGCGCCAGCAGCCAAGCGGGACAGGGTGGCCATGAGCAGTTCTTC. Translating gives CASSQAGQGGHEQFF.

The chain is built from TRBV27 and TRBJ2-7; 10 bases are shared with TRBD1. The CDR3 loop spans 15 amino acids. V was clipped by 0 bases and J by 2 bases; unmatched bases: 1. Germline assignment: CDR1 MNHEY and CDR2 SMNVEV (reference sequence). The CDR3 DNA sequence: TGTGCCAGCAGTTTATCCGGACAGGGGGCCTACGAGCAGTACTTC. This translates into CASSLSGQGAYEQYF.

The rearrangement uses TRBV2 and TRBJ1-4; 7 bases map to TRBD1. V was clipped by 8 bases and J by 4 bases; unmatched bases: 10. The CDR3 spans 15 residues. CDR1 is SNHLY and CDR2 is FYNNEI in the germline V gene. The CDR3 loop reads CASRSYGTVNEKLFF. The DNA of the CDR3 is TGTGCCAGCCGGAGTTACGGGACAGTTAATGAAAAACTGTTTTTT.

CDR3 region: CASSQLPSPGGTEAFF. CDR3 coding DNA: TGCGCCAGCAGCCAACTACCTTCACCTGGGGGGACTGAAGCTTTCTTT. The chain carries TRBV4-1 and TRBJ1-1, with D perhaps TRBD1 (5 bases). Trimming took off 2 bases at V and 5 bases at J, with 18 bases between the two ends. In germline, CDR1 is MGHRA, CDR2 YSYEKL. The CDR3 covers 16 residues.

The V and J genes are TRBV7-2 and TRBJ2-7; D may be TRBD1 (6 bases). Looked up from germline, CDR1 is SGHTA and CDR2 is FQGNSA. CDR3 size: 15 residues. Trimming shortened V by 1 base and J by 0 bases, and 10 bases separated the two germline ends. CDR3 residues: CASSLEPGASYEQYF. The CDR3 nucleotides read TGTGCCAGCAGCTTAGAGCCAGGGGCCTCCTACGAGCAGTACTTC.

The chain recombines TRBV5-5 with TRBJ1-1; TRBD1 matches 8 bases. The CDR3 extends over 15 amino acids. Germline CDR1 is SGHKS and CDR2 is YYEKEE (reference sequence). The J segment lost 5 bases and the V segment lost 3 bases, leaving 9 bases of the junction unmatched. CDR3 DNA: TGTGCCAGCAGCTCACCAGACAGGGGTGAAACTGAAGCTTTCTTT. It is translated as CASSSPDRGETEAFF.

A few counts support this clone. The J gene is TRBJ2-3, the V gene TRBV7-2, with TRBD2 matching over 11 bases. CDR3 size: 18 residues. Germline values: CDR1 SGHTA, CDR2 FQGNSA. The V and J ends lost 4 bases and 3 bases, in that order; junction bases with no gene match: 12. CDR3 DNA: TGTGCCAGCAGCTACGGGACTAGCGGAATTATAAGGACAGATACGCAGTATTTT. Its protein product is CASSYGTSGIIRTDTQYF.

This chain uses TRBV5-4 with TRBJ2-5; D perhaps matches TRBD1 (5 bases). The CDR3 has 15 amino acids. The V end was cut by 0 bases, the J end by 2 bases, with 11 bases between. Germline assignment: CDR1 SGHNT and CDR2 YYREEE (reference sequence). The CDR3 loop reads CASSLAQGNQETQYF. The DNA for the CDR3 is TGTGCCAGCAGCTTGGCCCAGGGCAATCAAGAGACCCAGTACTTC.

The rearrangement uses TRBV2 and TRBJ1-2; D not certain. From germline, CDR1 is SNHLY and CDR2 FYNNEI. Trimming cost V 6 bases and J 6 bases, with 14 bases left between them. The CDR3 spans 13 residues. The CDR3 region has the DNA TGTGCCAGCAGGGCGCATCCCCTGGATGGCTACACCTTC. Translated, it gives CASRAHPLDGYTF.

V gene TRBV7-8 combines with J gene TRBJ2-3, with TRBD1 identical over 10 bases. V dropped 3 bases and J dropped 2; count of bases not matched to a gene: 5. The CDR3 covers 16 residues. Germline CDR1 is SGHVS and CDR2 is FQNEAQ. The CDR3, as DNA: TGTGCCAGCAGCTTGAAGGGACAGGGGAACACAGATACGCAGTATTTT. It is translated as CASSLKGQGNTDTQYF. The entire variable domain, with the rest obtained from reference TRBV7-8 and TRBJ2-3, is as follows: GAGVSQSPRYKVAKRGQDVALRCDPISGHVSLFWYQQALGQGPEFLTYFQNEAQLDKSGLPSDRFFAERPEGSVSTLKIQRTQQEDSAVYLCASSLKGQGNTDTQYFGPGTRLTVL.

This chain links TRBV5-1 with TRBJ2-1; D remains unclear. The ends were cut back, 0 bases at V and 6 bases at J, with 10 bases in the middle. The CDR3 consists of 14 residues. Germline loops: CDR1 SGHRS, CDR2 YFSETQ. Here the CDR3 DNA reads TGCGCCAGCAGCTTGGTTGGCAATTTCAATGAGCAGTTCTTC. Protein: CASSLVGNFNEQFF.

The chain combines TRBV7-2 with TRBJ1-4; 7 bases agree with TRBD1. CDR3 size: 15 residues. With 5 bases clipped from V and 6 bases from J, the junction kept 9 bases outside the gene matches. Germline V gene lookup returns CDR1 SGHTA and CDR2 FQGNSA. CDR3 DNA: TGTGCCAGCAGCGTAGGAGGTCAGGGGGATGAAAAACTGTTTTTT. Protein sequence: CASSVGGQGDEKLFF.

The chain employs TRBV27 and TRBJ1-5; maybe TRBD1 (6 bases). Trimming shortened V by 4 bases and J by 0 bases, and 10 bases separated the two germline ends. The CDR3 is 15 residues long. CDR1 is MNHEY and CDR2 is SMNVEV in the germline V gene (reference sequence). The CDR3 sequence is CASSYGRGSNQPQHF. The DNA for the CDR3 is TGTGCCAGCAGTTATGGCAGGGGTAGCAATCAGCCCCAGCATTTT.

The chain recombines TRBV18 with TRBJ1-2; TRBD1 aligns across 11 bases. J was trimmed by 5 bases and V by 3 bases; bases with no gene match: 5. This CDR3 comprises 15 residues. Germline V lookup: CDR1 KGHSH, CDR2 LQKENI. CDR3 in DNA: TGTGCCAGCTCACCGGGACAGGGGGTGGATTATGGCTACACCTTC. Its translation: CASSPGQGVDYGYTF.

The chain links TRBV18 to TRBJ2-2, with D perhaps TRBD2 (6 bases). Per germline, CDR1 KGHSH and CDR2 LQKENI. With 1 base removed from V and 0 bases from J, the gap between germline ends came to 9 bases. This CDR3 has 16 amino acids. CDR3: CASSPRAGPNTGELFF. The CDR3 DNA follows: TGTGCCAGCTCACCACGGGCGGGACCGAACACCGGGGAGCTGTTTTTT.

This rearrangement joins TRBV4-1 to TRBJ2-5, with 12 bases fitting TRBD2. V trimming: 1 base; J trimming: 4 bases; junction bases outside the gene matches: 10. The germline CDR1 and CDR2 sequences are MGHRA and YSYEKL. The CDR3 runs to 18 residues. The CDR3 DNA is TGCGCCAGCAGCCAAGCTCTAGCGGGGGGGACCCCTGGAGAGACCCAGTACTTC. Translating gives CASSQALAGGTPGETQYF.

This clone was recorded a few times. The chain combines TRBV30 with TRBJ1-3, with a tentative D call TRBD1 (6 bases). The CDR3 consists of 15 residues. V was trimmed by 5 bases and J by 2 bases, leaving 16 bases between them. Germline CDR1 reads GTSNPN; CDR2 reads SVGIG (reference sequence). CDR3 protein: CAWAIGGLTGNTIYF. CDR3 nucleotide sequence: TGTGCCTGGGCAATTGGGGGGCTCACTGGAAACACCATATATTTT. The whole variable domain, filled in from reference TRBV30 and TRBJ1-3, reads SQTIHQWPATLVQPVGSPLSLECTVEGTSNPNLYWYRQAAGRGLQLLFYSVGIGQISSEVPQNLSASRPQDRQFILSSKKLLLSDSGFYLCAWAIGGLTGNTIYFGEGSWLTVV.

The gene calls are TRBV15 and TRBJ2-6; 9 positions match TRBD1. The CDR3 covers 17 residues. The ends lost 7 bases at V and 0 bases at J; junction bases unmatched: 7. Germline V CDR1 and CDR2: LNHNV, YYDKDF (reference sequence). The CDR3 bases are TGTGCCACCAACCCTGGGACAGGGTTCTCTGGGGCCAACGTCCTGACTTTC. This sequence encodes CATNPGTGFSGANVLTF.

This chain uses TRBV6-5 with TRBJ2-2; D gene ambiguous. The V and J ends lost 6 bases and 4 bases respectively, with 15 bases between them. Germline CDR1 reads MNHEY; CDR2 reads SVGAGI. This CDR3 comprises 15 residues. The CDR3 region is CASRPPTTFTGELFF. CDR3 sequence (DNA): TGTGCCAGCAGGCCCCCAACAACTTTCACCGGGGAGCTGTTTTTT.

The J gene is TRBJ1-2, the V gene TRBV25-1; TRBD1 agrees at 9 bases. CDR1 is MGHDK and CDR2 is SYGVNS in the germline V gene. This CDR3 is built from 16 residues. J lost 3 bases, V lost 3 bases, and 8 bases had no gene match. The CDR3 bases are TGTGCCAGCAGTGAGCCGGGACAGGGATCGGACTATGGCTACACCTTC. Residues: CASSEPGQGSDYGYTF.

The J gene is TRBJ2-7, the V gene TRBV10-2; possibly TRBD1 for D (5 bases). The CDR3 is made up of 12 amino acids. Trimming shortened V by 4 bases and J by 6 bases, and 10 bases separated the two germline ends. CDR1 and CDR2 (germline): WSHSY, SAAADI. In nucleotides, the CDR3 is TGCGCCAGCAGTGCAGGGTTGCGCGAGCAGTACTTC. Translating it yields CASSAGLREQYF.